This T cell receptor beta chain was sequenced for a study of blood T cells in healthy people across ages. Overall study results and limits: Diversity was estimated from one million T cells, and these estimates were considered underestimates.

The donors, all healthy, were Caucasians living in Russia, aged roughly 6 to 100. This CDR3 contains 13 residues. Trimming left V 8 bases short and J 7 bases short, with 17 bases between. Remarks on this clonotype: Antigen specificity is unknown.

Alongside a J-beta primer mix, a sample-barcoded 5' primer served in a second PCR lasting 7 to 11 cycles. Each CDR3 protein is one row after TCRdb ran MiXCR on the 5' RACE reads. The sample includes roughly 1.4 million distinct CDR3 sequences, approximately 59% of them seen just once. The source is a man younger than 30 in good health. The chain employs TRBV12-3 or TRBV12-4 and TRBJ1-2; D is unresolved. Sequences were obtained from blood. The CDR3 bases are TGTGCCAGCCCCCGCACCCTGGTCGTTGGCTACACCTTC. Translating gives CASPRTLVVGYTF.